This entry lists 11 T cell receptor beta chains sequenced from one sample in a study of regulatory T cells in long-lasting Graves disease. Time point: persistent/refractory GD, antithyroid drugs over 5 years with positive TRAb. Researchers made the TCR library from RNA that was extracted from PBMCs. Relying on iRepertoire HTBI primers and Arm-PCR of CDR3 regions, the team built TCR beta libraries. Each CDR3 protein is one row after TCRdb ran MiXCR on the multiplex PCR reads. Seen here are 400,000 to 500,000 distinct CDR3 sequences, around a fifth observed once, and the top ten hold roughly 13%. The material was peripheral blood mononuclear cells (PBMCs), obtained when the disease was refractory, from a patient treated with antithyroid drugs. These receptors came from a female donor with Graves disease.

With regard to this clonotype: The final CDR3 position lacks the conserved phenylalanine or tryptophan, pointing to a likely read error. This chain connects TRBV29-1 to TRBJ2-7; a weak D match, TRBD2 (7 bases). This CDR3 comprises 12 residues. From germline, CDR1 is SQVTM and CDR2 ANQGSEA. Trimming pared 7 bases from V and 4 bases from J, leaving 14 bases between. The CDR3 loop reads CSAEGEGYEQYL. The CDR3 DNA reads as TGCAGCGCCGAGGGGGAGGGGTACGAGCAGTACCTC.

There are many counts of this clonotype. The gene calls are TRBV27 and TRBJ2-5; 8 positions agree with TRBD2. Germline loops: CDR1 MNHEY, CDR2 SMNVEV (reference sequence). V lost 6 bases and J lost 5; bases outside the gene matches: 5. The CDR3 runs to 13 residues. CDR3 DNA: TGTGCCAGCAGCTCGACTAGCGAGGAGACCCAGTACTTC. Its protein is CASSSTSEETQYF.

This clonotype showed up many times. The CDR3 DNA reads TGTGCCAGCAGCAATGACAGGGGGCCGAATCAGCCCCAGCATTTT. Encoded protein: CASSNDRGPNQPQHF. The chain links TRBV12-3 or TRBV12-4 to TRBJ1-5, with 10 positions matching TRBD1. The junction had 6 bases not matched to a gene; V was cut back by 6 bases and J by 4 bases. This CDR3 has 15 residues.

The J gene is TRBJ2-1, the V gene TRBV28; TRBD1 matches at 8 bases. The length of the CDR3 is 14 residues. Germline CDR1 is MDHEN and CDR2 is SYDVKM. V shed 4 bases and J 3 bases; nucleotides not matched to a gene: 2. In DNA, the CDR3 is TGTGCCAGCAGTTCAGACAGGGGCTACAATGAGCAGTTCTTC. This translates into CASSSDRGYNEQFF.

This clonotype has just one count. The CDR3 DNA reads as TGTGCCAGTAGTAAAGGATCGACCTCCTACGAGCAGTACTTC. Protein sequence: CASSKGSTSYEQYF. This chain uses TRBV19 with TRBJ2-7; D gene uncertain. The CDR3 is made up of 14 amino acids. CDR1 is LNHDA, CDR2 SQIVND, per germline (reference sequence). The V and J ends lost 4 bases and 0 bases respectively, with 10 bases between them.

V usage is TRBV5-1 and J usage is TRBJ1-4; TRBD1 matches 7 bases. The J segment lost 5 bases and the V segment lost 0 bases, leaving 4 bases of the junction unmatched. CDR1 SGHRS and CDR2 YFSETQ come from the germline V gene. The CDR3 contains 15 residues. The CDR3 DNA reads TGCGCCAGCAGCTTGGAGGGGACAGAGAATGAAAAACTGTTTTTT. Residues: CASSLEGTENEKLFF.

This clonotype was detected ten times or more. One end of the junction is discordant with germline, which a read error may explain. The chain uses TRBV7-7 and TRBJ2-7, with D hard to call. Per germline, CDR1 SSHAT and CDR2 FNYEAQ (reference sequence). This CDR3 comprises 13 residues. CDR3 bases: TGTGCTAGCAGCAGAGAACTCTCCTACGAGCAGTACTTC. Translation gives CASSRELSYEQYF.

About this clonotype itself: A much larger clone lies a single base off, so this may be a read error. The V gene is TRBV20-1, the J gene TRBJ2-2; 8 bases are a match to TRBD2. CDR1 and CDR2 (germline): DFQATT, SNEGSKA (reference sequence). This CDR3 comprises 17 residues. The chain's CDR3 is CGARDLTAGEATGELFF. The CDR3 region has the DNA TGCGGTGCTAGAGACCTAACAGCGGGAGAGGCTACCGGGGAGCTGTTTTTT.

This clonotype has just a few counts. The chain carries TRBV25-1 and TRBJ2-1; 8 positions agree with TRBD2. CDR1 is MGHDK and CDR2 is SYGVNS in the germline V gene. The CDR3 has 18 amino acids. V shed 5 bases and J 2 bases; nucleotides not matched to a gene: 14. Here the CDR3 DNA reads TGTGCCAGCAGTTCTCCCCCTCCCGGGAGGGGTCCCTACAATGAGCAGTTCTTC. Protein: CASSSPPPGRGPYNEQFF.

This clonotype was counted ten times or more. The rearrangement uses TRBV29-1 and TRBJ1-1; D remains unclear. The CDR3 covers 11 residues. V was pared by 4 bases and J by 4 bases, with 7 bases between. The germline gives CDR1 SQVTM, CDR2 ANQGSEA. The chain's CDR3 is CSVAFGTEAFF. The DNA of the CDR3 is TGCAGCGTTGCCTTCGGCACTGAAGCTTTCTTT.

The rearrangement joins TRBV19 to TRBJ1-5; 10 bases match TRBD1. The V gene's germline CDR1 is LNHDA and CDR2 SQIVND (reference sequence). Trimming took 4 bases from V and 6 from J; bases not matched to a gene: 6. This CDR3 has 15 amino acids. CDR3 DNA: TGTGCCAGTAGTACGGACAGGGGGAGAGGTCAGCCCCAGCATTTT. Translating it yields CASSTDRGRGQPQHF.